Listed below are T cell receptor beta chains from one sample, sequenced in a study of CD8 T cells in Susac syndrome. TCRdb redid the calling of the immunoSEQ multiplex PCR reads with MiXCR, one entry per CDR3 protein. Among around 280,000 distinct CDR3 sequences listed, about 91% were seen once. Sequencing input: CD4+ T cells from PBMCs. Receptors were obtained from a human donor with multiple sclerosis. CDR3s leave out the opening cysteine and the closing phenylalanine or tryptophan. The order of the fields is J gene, V gene, CDR3 protein.

>TRBJ1-6|TRBV12-3/TRBV12-4
ASSPRAIFNSPLH
>TRBJ2-1|TRBV13
ASSLGLLSEQF
>TRBJ2-7|TRBV11-3
ASSLRGRSYEQY
>TRBJ1-1|TRBV7-9
ASRQTGEDTEAF
>TRBJ2-7|TRBV4-3
ASSQGGPRSRSTLGYEQY
>TRBJ1-5|TRBV6-5
ASRRGTGNQPQH
>TRBJ2-5|TRBV6-2/TRBV6-3
ASSPSGGASYRGTQY
>TRBJ2-7|TRBV3-1
ASSQKTGTAGEQY
>TRBJ2-5|TRBV12-3/TRBV12-4
ASSHNSGGETQY
>TRBJ2-7|TRBV7-2
ASSPEQYEQY
>TRBJ2-2|TRBV6-1
ASSDDGTENTGELF
>TRBJ1-2|TRBV20-1
SAKIRAGYYGYT
>TRBJ1-1|TRBV12-3/TRBV12-4
ASRRQGEIEAF
>TRBJ1-5|TRBV6-2/TRBV6-3
ASSYFRPNSNQPQH
>TRBJ2-1|TRBV11-1
ASSLAKGGGVIQSYNEQF
>TRBJ2-1|TRBV12-3/TRBV12-4
ASSTGRRGNEQF
>TRBJ2-5|TRBV5-4
ASSLRDKQETQY
>TRBJ1-5|TRBV20-1
SARARVDGQPQH
>TRBJ2-2|TRBV4-3
ASSPLAQNTGELF
>TRBJ2-1|TRBV4-2
ASRPGGGRNEQF
>TRBJ2-5|TRBV10-3
AISDGERKETQY
>TRBJ2-5|TRBV7-2
ASSSLGGPETQY
>TRBJ1-2|TRBV20-1
SQDRNYGYT
>TRBJ1-4|TRBV7-9
ASSPETGVGKLF
>TRBJ1-1|TRBV7-9
ASSLGGRVAF
>TRBJ1-5|TRBV15
ATSRGIQGVQPQH
>TRBJ2-2|TRBV25-1
ASLSDTGELF
>TRBJ1-2|TRBV29-1
SGSPIKNYGYT
>TRBJ2-7|TRBV14
ASTSPGQWAYEQY
>TRBJ1-5|TRBV7-9
ASSRGGQVDRKPQH
>TRBJ1-1|TRBV12-3/TRBV12-4
ASSLWKSQNTEAF
>TRBJ2-5|TRBV9
ASSTRQGAEETQY
>TRBJ2-5|TRBV12-3/TRBV12-4
ASSQGGIQETQY
>TRBJ2-2|TRBV24-1
ATSDPRGTLGELF
>TRBJ1-1|TRBV7-2
ASSGGQMNTEAF
>TRBJ1-2|TRBV5-1
ASSPGGELTYGYT
>TRBJ1-3|TRBV7-2
ASSSRLGGNTIY
>TRBJ2-5|TRBV5-1
ASSLGAHQETQY
>TRBJ1-2|TRBV29-1
SVVGQGSYT
>TRBJ1-2|TRBV5-4
ASSFRANRDYGYT
>TRBJ2-1|TRBV5-6
ASSLLLTSGSSYNEQF
>TRBJ1-6|TRBV7-3
ASSFSGYNSPLH
>TRBJ2-1|TRBV19
ASSISHEVEQF
>TRBJ1-1|TRBV24-1
ATRDREDTEAS
>TRBJ2-7|TRBV29-1
SVSRDSGYEQY
>TRBJ2-3|TRBV7-2
ASSPGLAGGKDTQY
>TRBJ1-6|TRBV3-1
ASNFRSSYNSPLH
>TRBJ2-7|TRBV20-1
SARDLAPGGGEQY
>TRBJ1-6|TRBV9
ASSVQGISNSPLH
>TRBJ2-7|TRBV20-1
SASLPFGQY
>TRBJ2-7|TRBV20-1
SARANLGGSYEQY
>TRBJ1-5|TRBV6-5
ASSSTGSGDQPQH
>TRBJ2-1|TRBV5-1
ASSLGGAAQF
>TRBJ1-2|TRBV6-5
ASSSDRTGLSGYT